The rows below give T cell receptor beta chains drawn from one sample of a study of OX40 agonist ivuxolimab in advanced cancers. Data came from immunoSEQ multiplex PCR; TCRdb stores just in-frame clones and leaves some out. The data show about 79,000 clones, with 88% seen just once and 4.1% held by the top ten. Sequencing used CD4+ or CD8+ T cells sorted from blood, obtained in a trial of the OX40 agonist ivuxolimab. Receptors originate from an adult with an advanced solid tumor such as melanoma, head and neck, liver or kidney cancer. Both conserved end residues are part of each CDR3. Fields, in order: V gene, D gene, CDR3 length, J gene, clone size, CDR3 protein, CDR3 DNA. D genes are given only for firm matches. Rows may omit the clone size; those that give it use once, few, many or a size class.

v_gene: TRBV30; d_gene: -; len: 14; j_gene: TRBJ2-6; abundance: -; CDR3aa: CAWSRESGANVLTF; CDR3nt: TGTGCCTGGAGCCGGGAATCTGGGGCCAACGTCCTGACTTTC
v_gene: TRBV10-3; d_gene: -; len: 14; j_gene: TRBJ2-7; abundance: -; CDR3aa: CAISESGERDEQYF; CDR3nt: TGTGCCATCAGTGAGTCGGGGGAACGCGACGAGCAGTACTTC
v_gene: TRBV19; d_gene: TRBD2; len: 15; j_gene: TRBJ2-7; abundance: few; CDR3aa: CASSIAAGGAYEQYF; CDR3nt: TGTGCCAGTAGTATAGCAGCGGGAGGGGCGTACGAGCAGTACTTC
v_gene: TRBV6-4; d_gene: TRBD2; len: 18; j_gene: TRBJ2-4; abundance: -; CDR3aa: CASSDRTSGRVIKNIQYF; CDR3nt: TGTGCCAGCAGCGACCGGACTAGCGGGAGGGTGATCAAAAACATTCAGTACTTC
v_gene: TRBV6-5; d_gene: TRBD1; len: 14; j_gene: TRBJ1-2; abundance: -; CDR3aa: CASSARDRVYGYTF; CDR3nt: TGTGCCAGCAGTGCCCGGGACAGGGTATATGGCTACACCTTC
v_gene: TRBV6-4; d_gene: -; len: 13; j_gene: TRBJ1-3; abundance: -; CDR3aa: CANDEQGGNTIYF; CDR3nt: TGTGCCAACGATGAACAGGGTGGAAACACCATATATTTT
v_gene: TRBV4-1; d_gene: TRBD1; len: 16; j_gene: TRBJ1-5; abundance: -; CDR3aa: CASSQPGQGAFQPQHF; CDR3nt: TGCGCCAGCAGCCAGCCGGGACAGGGGGCGTTTCAGCCCCAGCATTTT
v_gene: TRBV5-1; d_gene: -; len: 14; j_gene: TRBJ2-5; abundance: -; CDR3aa: CASSPGQPGETQYF; CDR3nt: TGCGCCAGCAGCCCAGGACAGCCCGGGGAGACCCAGTACTTC
v_gene: TRBV6-1; d_gene: TRBD1; len: 16; j_gene: TRBJ1-4; abundance: once; CDR3aa: CASSDPRQGGIEKLFF; CDR3nt: TGTGCCAGCAGTGATCCACGACAGGGGGGGATTGAAAAACTGTTTTTT
v_gene: TRBV5-1; d_gene: -; len: 14; j_gene: TRBJ1-2; abundance: -; CDR3aa: CASSLGPPNYGYTF; CDR3nt: TGCGCCAGCAGCTTGGGCCCTCCTAACTATGGCTACACCTTC
v_gene: TRBV9; d_gene: -; len: 15; j_gene: TRBJ2-1; abundance: -; CDR3aa: CASSVISTSYNEQFF; CDR3nt: TGTGCCAGCAGCGTAATTTCCACCTCCTACAATGAGCAGTTCTTC
v_gene: TRBV30; d_gene: -; len: 13; j_gene: TRBJ2-7; abundance: -; CDR3aa: CAWGRTSGYEQYF; CDR3nt: TGTGCCTGGGGGCGGACAAGCGGCTACGAGCAGTACTTC
v_gene: TRBV10-3; d_gene: -; len: 11; j_gene: TRBJ2-7; abundance: -; CDR3aa: CAISEWDEQYF; CDR3nt: TGTGCCATCAGTGAGTGGGACGAGCAGTACTTC
v_gene: TRBV18; d_gene: -; len: 13; j_gene: TRBJ1-1; abundance: few; CDR3aa: CASSSLVRTEAFF; CDR3nt: TGTGCCAGCTCATCTTTGGTACGCACTGAAGCTTTCTTT
v_gene: TRBV11-1; d_gene: TRBD1; len: 15; j_gene: TRBJ1-2; abundance: -; CDR3aa: CASSFGTGGGYGYTF; CDR3nt: TGTGCCAGCAGCTTTGGGACAGGGGGCGGCTATGGCTACACCTTC
v_gene: TRBV7-6; d_gene: -; len: 13; j_gene: TRBJ2-3; abundance: -; CDR3aa: CASSLSSPDAQYF; CDR3nt: TGTGCCAGCAGCTTATCTTCGCCAGATGCGCAGTATTTT
v_gene: TRBV6-6; d_gene: -; len: 14; j_gene: TRBJ2-5; abundance: few; CDR3aa: CASSPKTRAETQYF; CDR3nt: TGTGCCAGCAGCCCCAAGACCAGAGCGGAGACCCAGTACTTC
v_gene: TRBV5-6; d_gene: -; len: 14; j_gene: TRBJ1-4; abundance: -; CDR3aa: CASSTQGRDEKLFF; CDR3nt: TGTGCCAGCAGCACACAGGGACGGGATGAAAAACTGTTTTTT
v_gene: TRBV9; d_gene: TRBD2; len: 17; j_gene: TRBJ2-2; abundance: -; CDR3aa: CASSVLGTSGSPGELFF; CDR3nt: TGTGCCAGCAGCGTATTGGGGACTAGCGGGAGTCCCGGGGAGCTGTTTTTT
v_gene: TRBV7-6; d_gene: -; len: 15; j_gene: TRBJ2-3; abundance: -; CDR3aa: CASSPLKQGTDTQYF; CDR3nt: TGTGCCAGCAGCCCGCTAAAGCAGGGTACAGATACGCAGTATTTT
v_gene: TRBV5-1; d_gene: TRBD2; len: 15; j_gene: TRBJ2-7; abundance: -; CDR3aa: CASRDTGTSAYEQYF; CDR3nt: TGCGCCAGCAGAGACACCGGGACTAGCGCCTACGAGCAGTACTTC
v_gene: TRBV6-5; d_gene: -; len: 14; j_gene: TRBJ1-1; abundance: -; CDR3aa: CASRAGNLGTEAFF; CDR3nt: TGTGCCAGCAGGGCAGGGAATTTGGGCACTGAAGCTTTCTTT
v_gene: TRBV18; d_gene: TRBD1; len: 14; j_gene: TRBJ2-7; abundance: -; CDR3aa: CASSPGTASYEQYF; CDR3nt: TGTGCCAGCTCACCAGGGACAGCGTCCTACGAGCAGTACTTC
v_gene: TRBV7-8; d_gene: TRBD1; len: 15; j_gene: TRBJ2-5; abundance: once; CDR3aa: CASSLGRGRRETQYF; CDR3nt: TGTGCCAGCAGCTTAGGCAGGGGGCGTCGGGAGACCCAGTACTTC
v_gene: TRBV18; d_gene: -; len: 12; j_gene: TRBJ2-7; abundance: once; CDR3aa: CASSSSPYEQYF; CDR3nt: TGTGCCAGCTCATCGAGCCCCTACGAGCAGTACTTC
v_gene: TRBV11-2; d_gene: -; len: 14; j_gene: TRBJ2-2; abundance: -; CDR3aa: CASSLDWATGELFF; CDR3nt: TGTGCCAGCAGCTTAGATTGGGCCACCGGGGAGCTGTTTTTT
v_gene: TRBV5-1; d_gene: -; len: 14; j_gene: TRBJ1-1; abundance: few; CDR3aa: CASTRGGGNTEAFF; CDR3nt: TGCGCCAGCACCCGGGGAGGGGGGAACACTGAAGCTTTCTTT
v_gene: TRBV5-1; d_gene: TRBD1; len: 15; j_gene: TRBJ1-1; abundance: -; CDR3aa: CASSSPDRGIPEAFF; CDR3nt: TGCGCCAGCAGCTCTCCTGACAGGGGGATACCTGAAGCTTTCTTT
v_gene: TRBV7-2; d_gene: -; len: 13; j_gene: TRBJ1-2; abundance: -; CDR3aa: CASSFVRDAGYTF; CDR3nt: TGTGCCAGCAGCTTTGTCAGGGATGCTGGCTACACCTTC
v_gene: TRBV30; d_gene: TRBD1; len: 13; j_gene: TRBJ2-5; abundance: -; CDR3aa: CAWSGQGRETQYF; CDR3nt: TGTGCCTGGAGTGGACAGGGACGGGAGACCCAGTACTTC
v_gene: TRBV9; d_gene: -; len: 14; j_gene: TRBJ2-4; abundance: -; CDR3aa: CASSVATSGLIQYF; CDR3nt: TGTGCCAGCAGCGTAGCTACGTCAGGGCTCATTCAGTACTTC
v_gene: TRBV27; d_gene: TRBD1; len: 14; j_gene: TRBJ1-5; abundance: -; CDR3aa: CASSRGQGGQPQHF; CDR3nt: TGTGCCAGCAGTCGGGGACAGGGCGGCCAGCCCCAGCATTTT